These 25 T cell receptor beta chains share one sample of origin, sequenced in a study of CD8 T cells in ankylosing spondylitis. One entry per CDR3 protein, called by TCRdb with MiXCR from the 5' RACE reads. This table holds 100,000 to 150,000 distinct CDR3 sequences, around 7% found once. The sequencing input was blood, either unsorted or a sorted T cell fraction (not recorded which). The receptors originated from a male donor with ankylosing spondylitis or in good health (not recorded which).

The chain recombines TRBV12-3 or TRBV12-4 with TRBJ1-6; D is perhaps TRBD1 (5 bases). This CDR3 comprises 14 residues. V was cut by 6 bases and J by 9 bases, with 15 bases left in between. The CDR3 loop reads CASSPVGGASPLHF. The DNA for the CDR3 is TGTGCCAGCAGCCCAGTCGGGGGTGCTTCACCCCTCCACTTT.

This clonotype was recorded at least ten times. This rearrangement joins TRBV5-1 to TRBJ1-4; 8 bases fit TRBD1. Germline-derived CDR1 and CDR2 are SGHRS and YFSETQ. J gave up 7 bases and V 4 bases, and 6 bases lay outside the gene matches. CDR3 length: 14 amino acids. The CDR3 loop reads CASSGGQAREKLFF. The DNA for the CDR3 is TGCGCCAGCAGCGGGGGACAGGCGCGTGAAAAACTGTTTTTT.

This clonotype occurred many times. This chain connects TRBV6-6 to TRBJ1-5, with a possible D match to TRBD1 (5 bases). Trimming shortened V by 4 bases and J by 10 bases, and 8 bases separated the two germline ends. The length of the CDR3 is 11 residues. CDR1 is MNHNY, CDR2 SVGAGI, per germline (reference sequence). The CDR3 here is CASSSWGPQHF. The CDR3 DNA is TGTGCCAGCAGTTCTTGGGGCCCCCAGCATTTT.

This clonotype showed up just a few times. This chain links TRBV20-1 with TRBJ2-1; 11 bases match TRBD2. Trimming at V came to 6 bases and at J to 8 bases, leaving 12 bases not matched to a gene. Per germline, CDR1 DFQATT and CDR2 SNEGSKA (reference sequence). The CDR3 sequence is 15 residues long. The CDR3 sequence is CSAPPGGSGRDEQFF. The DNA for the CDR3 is TGCAGTGCCCCGCCCGGGGGTAGCGGGAGGGATGAGCAGTTCTTC.

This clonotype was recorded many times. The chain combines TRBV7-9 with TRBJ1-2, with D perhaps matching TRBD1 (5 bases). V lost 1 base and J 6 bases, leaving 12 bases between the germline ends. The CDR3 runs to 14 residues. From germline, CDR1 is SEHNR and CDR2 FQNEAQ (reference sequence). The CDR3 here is CASSLGVGANGYTF. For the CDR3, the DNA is TGTGCCAGCAGCTTAGGGGTAGGGGCAAATGGCTACACCTTC.

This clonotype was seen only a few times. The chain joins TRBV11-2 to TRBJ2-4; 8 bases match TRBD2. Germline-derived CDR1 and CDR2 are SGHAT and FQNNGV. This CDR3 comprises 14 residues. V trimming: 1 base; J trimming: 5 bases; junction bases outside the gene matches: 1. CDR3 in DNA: TGTGCCAGCAGCTTAGCGGGACTAGAAAACATTCAGTACTTC. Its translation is CASSLAGLENIQYF.

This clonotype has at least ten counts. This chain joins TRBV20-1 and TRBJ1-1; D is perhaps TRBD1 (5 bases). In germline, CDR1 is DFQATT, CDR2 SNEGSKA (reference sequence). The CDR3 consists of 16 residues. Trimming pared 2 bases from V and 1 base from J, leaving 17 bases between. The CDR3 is CSARRHVGARNTEAFF. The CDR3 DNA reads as TGCAGTGCTAGAAGGCATGTCGGGGCTCGGAACACTGAAGCTTTCTTT.

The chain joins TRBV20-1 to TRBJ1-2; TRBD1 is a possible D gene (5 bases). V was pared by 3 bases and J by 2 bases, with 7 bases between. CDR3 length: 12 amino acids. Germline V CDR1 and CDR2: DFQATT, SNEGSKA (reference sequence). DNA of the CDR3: TGCAGTGCTAGGGGGCAGAACTATGGCTACACCTTC. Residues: CSARGQNYGYTF.

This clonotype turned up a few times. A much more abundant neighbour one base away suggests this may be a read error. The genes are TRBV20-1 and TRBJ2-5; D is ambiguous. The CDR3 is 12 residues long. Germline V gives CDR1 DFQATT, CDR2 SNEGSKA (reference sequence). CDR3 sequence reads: CSARRNQEAQYF. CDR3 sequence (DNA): TGCAGTGCTAGACGAAATCAAGAGGCCCAGTACTTC.

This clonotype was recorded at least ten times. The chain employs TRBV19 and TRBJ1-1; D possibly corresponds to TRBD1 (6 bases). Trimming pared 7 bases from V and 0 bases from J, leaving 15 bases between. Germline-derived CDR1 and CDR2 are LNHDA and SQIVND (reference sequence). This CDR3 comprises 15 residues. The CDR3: CASTPRGLMNTEAFF. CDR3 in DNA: TGTGCCAGTACTCCAAGGGGGTTGATGAACACTGAAGCTTTCTTT.

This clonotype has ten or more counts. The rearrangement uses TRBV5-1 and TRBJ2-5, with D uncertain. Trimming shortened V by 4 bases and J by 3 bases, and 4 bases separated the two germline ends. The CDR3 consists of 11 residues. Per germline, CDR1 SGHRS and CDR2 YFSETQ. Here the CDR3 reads CASSGEETQYF. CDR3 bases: TGCGCCAGCAGCGGTGAAGAGACCCAGTACTTC.

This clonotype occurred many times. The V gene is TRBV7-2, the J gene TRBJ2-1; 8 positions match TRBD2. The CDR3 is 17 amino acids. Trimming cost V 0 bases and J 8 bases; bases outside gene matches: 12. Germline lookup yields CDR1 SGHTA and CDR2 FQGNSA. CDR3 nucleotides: TGTGCCAGCAGCTTAGCCGCCGAGGTAGCGGGAAGGGATGAGCAGTTCTTC. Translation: CASSLAAEVAGRDEQFF.

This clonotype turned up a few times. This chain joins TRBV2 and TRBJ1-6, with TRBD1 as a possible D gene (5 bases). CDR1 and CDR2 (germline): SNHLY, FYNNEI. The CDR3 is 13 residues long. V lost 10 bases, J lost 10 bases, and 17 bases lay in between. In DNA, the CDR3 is TGTGCCACCACAGATAGGGCAGGGTCACCCCTCCACTTT. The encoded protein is CATTDRAGSPLHF.

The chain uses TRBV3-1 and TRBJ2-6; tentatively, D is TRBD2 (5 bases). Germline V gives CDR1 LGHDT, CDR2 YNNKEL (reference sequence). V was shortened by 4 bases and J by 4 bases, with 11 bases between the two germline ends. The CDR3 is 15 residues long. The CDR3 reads CASSPRRSGANVLTF. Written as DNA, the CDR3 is TGTGCCAGCAGCCCTCGGAGGTCCGGGGCCAACGTCCTGACTTTC.

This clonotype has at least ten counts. The CDR3 loop is CSARDFREGLQTQYF. For the CDR3, the DNA is TGCAGTGCTAGAGATTTTCGGGAGGGCCTTCAGACCCAGTACTTC. The J gene is TRBJ2-5, the V gene TRBV20-1; 8 bases map to TRBD2. Germline CDR1 DFQATT, CDR2 SNEGSKA (reference sequence). V lost 0 bases to trimming and J lost 6 bases; unmatched junction nucleotides: 9. This CDR3 has 15 residues.

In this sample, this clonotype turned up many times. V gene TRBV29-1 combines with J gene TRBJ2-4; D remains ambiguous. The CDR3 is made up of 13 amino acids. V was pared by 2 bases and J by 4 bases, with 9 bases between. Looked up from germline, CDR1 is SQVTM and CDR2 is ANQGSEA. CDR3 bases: TGCAGCGTTGAAACACACGTGAAAAACATTCAGTACTTC. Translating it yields CSVETHVKNIQYF.

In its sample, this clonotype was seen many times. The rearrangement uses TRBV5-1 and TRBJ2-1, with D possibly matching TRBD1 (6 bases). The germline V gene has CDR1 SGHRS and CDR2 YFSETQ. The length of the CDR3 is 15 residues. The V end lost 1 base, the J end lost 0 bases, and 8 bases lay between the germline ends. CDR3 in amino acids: CASSLQTGSYNEQFF. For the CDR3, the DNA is TGCGCCAGCAGCTTGCAGACAGGCTCCTACAATGAGCAGTTCTTC. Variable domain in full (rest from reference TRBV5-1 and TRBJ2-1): KAGVTQTPRYLIKTRGQQVTLSCSPISGHRSVSWYQQTPGQGLQFLFEYFSETQRNKGNFPGRFSGRQFSNSRSEMNVSTLELGDSALYLCASSLQTGSYNEQFFGPGTRLTVL.

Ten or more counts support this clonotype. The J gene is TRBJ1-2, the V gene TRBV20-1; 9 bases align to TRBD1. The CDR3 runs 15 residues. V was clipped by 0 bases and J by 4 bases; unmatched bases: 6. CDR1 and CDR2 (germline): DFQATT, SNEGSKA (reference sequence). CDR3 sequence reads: CSARDHRGRVYGYTF. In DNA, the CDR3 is TGCAGTGCTAGAGACCACAGGGGGCGCGTCTATGGCTACACCTTC.

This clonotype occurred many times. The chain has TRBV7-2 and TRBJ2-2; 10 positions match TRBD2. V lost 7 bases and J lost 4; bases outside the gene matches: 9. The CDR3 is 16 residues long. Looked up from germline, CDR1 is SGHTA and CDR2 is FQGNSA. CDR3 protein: CASTFSASGSTGELFF. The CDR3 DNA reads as TGTGCCAGCACCTTTAGTGCTAGCGGGAGCACCGGGGAGCTGTTTTTT. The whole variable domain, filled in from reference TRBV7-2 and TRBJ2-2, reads GAGVSQSPSNKVTEKGKDVELRCDPISGHTALYWYRQSLGQGLEFLIYFQGNSAPDKSGLPSDRFSAERTGGSVSTLTIQRTQQEDSAVYLCASTFSASGSTGELFFGEGSRLTVL.

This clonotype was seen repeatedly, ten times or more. As DNA, the CDR3 is TGTGCCAGCAGATCCGGGACAGTCCCCCCAACAACTAATGAAAAACTGTTTTTT. Its translation: CASRSGTVPPTTNEKLFF. This chain uses TRBV6-5 with TRBJ1-4, with TRBD1 identical over 7 bases. Germline trimming cut 6 bases from V and 0 bases from J; bases unmatched to any gene: 13. The CDR3 loop spans 18 amino acids. The germline V gene has CDR1 MNHEY and CDR2 SVGAGI.

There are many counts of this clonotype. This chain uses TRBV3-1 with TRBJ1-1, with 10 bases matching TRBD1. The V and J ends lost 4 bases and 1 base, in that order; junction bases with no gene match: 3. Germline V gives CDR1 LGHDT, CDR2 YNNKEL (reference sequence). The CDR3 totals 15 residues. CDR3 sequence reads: CASSPTGGGNTEAFF. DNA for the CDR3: TGTGCCAGCAGCCCGACAGGGGGCGGGAACACTGAAGCTTTCTTT. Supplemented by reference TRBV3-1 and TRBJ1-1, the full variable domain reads DTAVSQTPKYLVTQMGNDKSIKCEQNLGHDTMYWYKQDSKKFLKIMFSYNNKELIINETVPNRFSPKSPDKAHLNLHINSLELGDSAVYFCASSPTGGGNTEAFFGQGTRLTVV.

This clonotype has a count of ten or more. The CDR3 DNA sequence: TGCGCCAGCAGCCTGGACAGGGTTCTTTATAATTCACCCCTCCACTTT. Amino acid sequence: CASSLDRVLYNSPLHF. V and J are TRBV5-1 and TRBJ1-6, with TRBD1 identical over 8 bases. The length of the CDR3 is 16 residues. Per germline, CDR1 SGHRS and CDR2 YFSETQ. V lost 4 bases and J lost 4; bases outside the gene matches: 7. Complete variable domain (other parts from reference TRBV5-1 and TRBJ1-6): KAGVTQTPRYLIKTRGQQVTLSCSPISGHRSVSWYQQTPGQGLQFLFEYFSETQRNKGNFPGRFSGRQFSNSRSEMNVSTLELGDSALYLCASSLDRVLYNSPLHFGNGTRLTVT.

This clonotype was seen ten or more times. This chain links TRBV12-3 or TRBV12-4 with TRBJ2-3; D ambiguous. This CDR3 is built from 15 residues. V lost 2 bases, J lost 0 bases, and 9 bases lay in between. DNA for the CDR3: TGTGCCAGCAGTTTACGGACCTCTAGCACAGATACGCAGTATTTT. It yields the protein CASSLRTSSTDTQYF.

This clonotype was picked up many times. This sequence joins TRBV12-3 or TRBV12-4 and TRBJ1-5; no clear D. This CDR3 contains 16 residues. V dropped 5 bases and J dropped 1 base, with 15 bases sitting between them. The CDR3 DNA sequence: TGTGCCAGCAGTCCGACCCGACCGGAAAGCAATCAGCCCCAGCATTTT. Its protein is CASSPTRPESNQPQHF.

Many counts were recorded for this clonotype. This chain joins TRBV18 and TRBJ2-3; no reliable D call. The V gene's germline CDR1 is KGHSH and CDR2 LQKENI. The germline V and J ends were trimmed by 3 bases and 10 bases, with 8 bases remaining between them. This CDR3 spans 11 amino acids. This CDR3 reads CASSPDRAQYF. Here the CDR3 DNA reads TGTGCCAGCTCACCGGACCGGGCGCAGTATTTT.